This entry features one T cell receptor (beta chain) sequence. Its antigen is undetermined. The repertoire was sequenced with immunoSEQ multiplex PCR; TCRdb's copy has only in-frame clones and lacks some. This table has about 86,000 clones, about 92% appearing once. This record belongs to a study of T cell responses to AZD1222 COVID-19 vaccine. Trimming removed 1 base from V and 9 bases from J, with 12 bases in between. The CDR3 totals 14 residues. CDR1 is MNHNS, CDR2 SASEGT, per germline. Study-wide results and caveats: Repertoire samples came only from after the peak T cell response. Among vaccine-associated CD4 TCRs, coverage spanned spike, with dominance at 160-218 and 743-854. White British donors predominated, females outnumbered males, and clonal diversity was possibly underestimated.

The sequencing used peripheral blood, collected 28 days after the second AZD1222 dose. The chain employs TRBV6-1 and TRBJ1-4; no clear D gene. The clonotype was recovered from an adult who received the AZD1222 COVID-19 vaccine. The DNA for the CDR3 is TGTGCCAGCAGTGAAGGGATTGGGGATCAAAAACTGTTTTTT. Translation: CASSEGIGDQKLFF.